This T cell receptor (beta chain) is from a study of CD8 T cells in Susac syndrome. The trim removed 6 bases at V and 4 bases at J, leaving 13 bases unmatched. This CDR3 has 17 residues. The germline CDR1 and CDR2 sequences are SEHNR and FQNEAQ (reference sequence). The authors reverse transcribed roughly 0.45 to 1 ug RNA with random hexamers. Across 54 Vbeta and 13 Jbeta, TCR beta CDR3 was amplified with immunoSEQ multiplex PCR. MiXCR was run by TCRdb on the immunoSEQ multiplex PCR reads, yielding one entry per CDR3 protein. Among around 150,000 distinct CDR3 sequences listed, 94% were seen once. TCR beta sequencing was performed on blood CD8+ and CD4+ T cells. Healthy donors served as age- and sex-matched controls. Bulk CD8+ and CD4+ cells came from magnetic negative isolation; CD8+ TEMRA by FACS.

Specimen: CD8+ T cells from PBMCs. J is TRBJ2-1 and V is TRBV7-9; 9 bases are a match to TRBD2. The receptor was isolated from a human donor in good health. The CDR3 loop reads CASRLTATSGEYNEQFF. The DNA of the CDR3 is TGTGCCAGCAGATTAACGGCGACTAGCGGAGAGTACAATGAGCAGTTCTTC.